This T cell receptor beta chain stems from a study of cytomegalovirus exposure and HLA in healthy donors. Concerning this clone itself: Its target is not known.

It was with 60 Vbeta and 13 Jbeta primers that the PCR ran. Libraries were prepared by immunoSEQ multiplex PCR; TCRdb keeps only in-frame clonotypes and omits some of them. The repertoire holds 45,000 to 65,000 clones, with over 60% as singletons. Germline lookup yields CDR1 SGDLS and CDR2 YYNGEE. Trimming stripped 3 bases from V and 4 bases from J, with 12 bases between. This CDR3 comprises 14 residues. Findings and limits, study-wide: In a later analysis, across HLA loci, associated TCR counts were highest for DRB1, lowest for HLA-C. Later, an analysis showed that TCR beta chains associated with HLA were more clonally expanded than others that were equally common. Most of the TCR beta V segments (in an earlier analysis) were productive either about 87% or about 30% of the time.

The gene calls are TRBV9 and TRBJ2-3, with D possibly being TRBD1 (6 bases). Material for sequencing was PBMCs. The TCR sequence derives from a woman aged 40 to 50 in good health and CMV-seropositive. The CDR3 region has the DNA TGTGCCAGCAGCGAAGTAGGGGGTCCAGATACGCAGTATTTT. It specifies CASSEVGGPDTQYF.